This is a list of T cell receptor beta chains from one sample in a study of breast tumors, draining lymph nodes, adjacent tissues. Via MiXCR, TCRdb re-called the multiplex PCR reads, giving one row per CDR3 protein. In the table there are fewer than 200,000 distinct CDR3 sequences, approximately 33% of which are singletons. The sample was axillary lymph node tissue. The receptors here all came from a female donor with breast cancer. Some clones in this sample may be carry-over from other donors' samples. CDR3s include the opening cysteine and the closing phenylalanine or tryptophan. D genes are given only for firm matches. Some rows mark clone size as missing; the rest say once, few, many or name a class of expanded clone.

v_call: TRBV12-5
j_call: TRBJ2-5
d_call: .
clone_size: few
cdr3_nt: TGTGCTAGTGGTTTCGAGTCTGACCAGACCCAGTACTTC
cdr3_aa: CASGFESDQTQYF

v_call: TRBV9
j_call: TRBJ2-7
d_call: TRBD1
clone_size: many
cdr3_nt: TGTGCCAGCAGCGTCGGGGACAGCTCCTACGAGCAGTACTTC
cdr3_aa: CASSVGDSSYEQYF

v_call: TRBV28
j_call: TRBJ1-4
d_call: TRBD1
clone_size: once
cdr3_nt: TGTGCCAGCAGTCCGTACCGGGACAGGGGTGAAAAACTGTTTTTT
cdr3_aa: CASSPYRDRGEKLFF

v_call: TRBV5-5
j_call: TRBJ2-7
d_call: .
clone_size: many
cdr3_nt: TGTGCCAGCACCAAAGGACAGTACGAGCAGTACTTC
cdr3_aa: CASTKGQYEQYF

v_call: TRBV7-9
j_call: TRBJ2-7
d_call: .
clone_size: many
cdr3_nt: TGTGCCAGCAGCCCTTCTACAGGCCTAAGCTCCTACGAGCAGTACTTC
cdr3_aa: CASSPSTGLSSYEQYF

v_call: TRBV5-8
j_call: TRBJ2-3
d_call: TRBD1
clone_size: .
cdr3_nt: TGTGCCAGCAGGGCAAGACAGGGTAGCACAGATACGCAGTATTTT
cdr3_aa: CASRARQGSTDTQYF

v_call: TRBV20-1
j_call: TRBJ2-2
d_call: TRBD2
clone_size: many
cdr3_nt: TGCAGTGCTAGAGCTACTAGCGGGCAAACCGGGGAGCTGTTTTTT
cdr3_aa: CSARATSGQTGELFF

v_call: TRBV5-4
j_call: TRBJ1-6
d_call: .
clone_size: .
cdr3_nt: TGTGCCAGCAGTTCGTACCAATCCCCCCTCCACTTT
cdr3_aa: CASSSYQSPLHF

v_call: TRBV7-8
j_call: TRBJ1-6
d_call: .
clone_size: .
cdr3_nt: TGTGCCAGCAGCTCGGGATACTATAATTCACCCCTCCACTTT
cdr3_aa: CASSSGYYNSPLHF

v_call: TRBV19
j_call: TRBJ2-3
d_call: .
clone_size: .
cdr3_nt: TGTGCCAGTAGTAGTCCCGGTCCATACAATGAGCAGTATTTT
cdr3_aa: CASSSPGPYNEQYF

v_call: TRBV11-3
j_call: TRBJ1-3
d_call: .
clone_size: many
cdr3_nt: TGTGCCAGCAGCTTCCCCGACAGGTCCTCTGGAAACACCATATATTTT
cdr3_aa: CASSFPDRSSGNTIYF

v_call: TRBV10-2
j_call: TRBJ2-3
d_call: .
clone_size: many
cdr3_nt: TGCGCCAGCAGTGAGGGGGTTAGCGTGGCGAGGGATACGCAGTATTTT
cdr3_aa: CASSEGVSVARDTQYF

v_call: TRBV6-2/TRBV6-3
j_call: TRBJ2-3
d_call: .
clone_size: .
cdr3_nt: TGTGCCAGCAGTCACTCGAGTGGGTATACGCAGTATTTT
cdr3_aa: CASSHSSGYTQYF

v_call: TRBV5-1
j_call: TRBJ2-2
d_call: TRBD2
clone_size: many
cdr3_nt: TGCGCCAGCACAAGCGGGGGGCCGAACACCGGGGAGCTGTTTTTT
cdr3_aa: CASTSGGPNTGELFF

v_call: TRBV15
j_call: TRBJ2-5
d_call: .
clone_size: .
cdr3_nt: TGTGCCACCAGCAGCTTGGTGGTCAGACTCCAAGAGACCCAGTACTTC
cdr3_aa: CATSSLVVRLQETQYF

v_call: TRBV12-3/TRBV12-4
j_call: TRBJ1-2
d_call: .
clone_size: .
cdr3_nt: TGTGCCAGCAGTTTTAGCGGGACCGACTCTAAAGGCTACACCTTC
cdr3_aa: CASSFSGTDSKGYTF

v_call: TRBV4-1
j_call: TRBJ1-1
d_call: .
clone_size: .
cdr3_nt: TGCGCCAGCAGAGAATCCGGGACGGGGAACACTGAAGCTTTCTTT
cdr3_aa: CASRESGTGNTEAFF

v_call: TRBV7-7
j_call: TRBJ2-1
d_call: .
clone_size: many
cdr3_nt: TGTGCTAGCAGCCCCCGGGGAGGGGGAGGCCACAATGAGCAGTTCTTC
cdr3_aa: CASSPRGGGGHNEQFF

v_call: TRBV11-2
j_call: TRBJ1-1
d_call: .
clone_size: few
cdr3_nt: TGTGCCAGCAGCTTAGGGTCGCTGGGAGGAACTGAAGCTTTCTTT
cdr3_aa: CASSLGSLGGTEAFF

v_call: TRBV7-2
j_call: TRBJ2-3
d_call: TRBD2
clone_size: .
cdr3_nt: TGTGCCAGCAGCCACCGGACTAGCGGGGGGGCAGATACGCAGTATTTT
cdr3_aa: CASSHRTSGGADTQYF

v_call: TRBV7-9
j_call: TRBJ1-4
d_call: .
clone_size: many
cdr3_nt: TGTGCCAGCAGCTCCCCCTCCGGGGCAGGAGGGACAACTAATGAAAAACTGTTTTTT
cdr3_aa: CASSSPSGAGGTTNEKLFF

v_call: TRBV5-6
j_call: TRBJ2-5
d_call: .
clone_size: many
cdr3_nt: TGTGCCAGCACCGGAGAGGAACTACCGGGGGAGACCCAGTACTTC
cdr3_aa: CASTGEELPGETQYF

v_call: TRBV4-2
j_call: TRBJ2-7
d_call: .
clone_size: many
cdr3_nt: TGTGCCAGCAGTCAGAGTCTTGGGGGTTATGACGAGCAGTACTTC
cdr3_aa: CASSQSLGGYDEQYF

v_call: TRBV18
j_call: TRBJ1-2
d_call: .
clone_size: once
cdr3_nt: TGTGCCAGCTCACCACCGGTTTATGGCTACACCTTC
cdr3_aa: CASSPPVYGYTF

v_call: TRBV13
j_call: TRBJ1-2
d_call: TRBD1
clone_size: many
cdr3_nt: TGTGCCAGCAGCTTAGCGGTGACAGGGTTAGATGGCTACACCTTC
cdr3_aa: CASSLAVTGLDGYTF

v_call: TRBV2
j_call: TRBJ2-2
d_call: .
clone_size: many
cdr3_nt: TGTGCCAGCAGTGAGATTAGGAACACCGGGGAGCTGTTTTTT
cdr3_aa: CASSEIRNTGELFF

v_call: TRBV7-2
j_call: TRBJ1-2
d_call: .
clone_size: many
cdr3_nt: TGTGCCAGCAGCACACCGCGAGCCGGCGGAGCCCACACCTTC
cdr3_aa: CASSTPRAGGAHTF

v_call: TRBV10-3
j_call: TRBJ2-1
d_call: .
clone_size: many
cdr3_nt: TGTGCCATCAGTGAGTCGTCAGGGATGAGCAATGAGCAGTTCTTC
cdr3_aa: CAISESSGMSNEQFF

v_call: TRBV7-3
j_call: TRBJ2-1
d_call: .
clone_size: many
cdr3_nt: TGTGCCAGCAGCTTAGGCGGAGGGCCAAATGAGCAGTTCTTC
cdr3_aa: CASSLGGGPNEQFF

v_call: TRBV5-8
j_call: TRBJ2-1
d_call: TRBD2
clone_size: many
cdr3_nt: TGTGCCAGCAGCACCAGCGGGGGGGCATACAATGAGCAGTTCTTC
cdr3_aa: CASSTSGGAYNEQFF

v_call: TRBV4-1
j_call: TRBJ1-5
d_call: .
clone_size: .
cdr3_nt: TGCGCCAGCAGTCCCACCACCAAGCGGGGGGCTCAGCCCCAGCATTTT
cdr3_aa: CASSPTTKRGAQPQHF

v_call: TRBV7-9
j_call: TRBJ1-1
d_call: .
clone_size: few
cdr3_nt: TGTGCCAGCAGCTACACCAAGACCGAAGCTTTCTTT
cdr3_aa: CASSYTKTEAFF

v_call: TRBV7-6
j_call: TRBJ2-6
d_call: .
clone_size: many
cdr3_nt: TGTGCCAGCAGCGCCCCAAGTGAGGTCAGCTCTGGGGCCAACGTCCTGACTTTC
cdr3_aa: CASSAPSEVSSGANVLTF

v_call: TRBV7-6
j_call: TRBJ2-5
d_call: TRBD2
clone_size: .
cdr3_nt: TGTGCCAGCAGCTCCCCGGGGGGGGGGGTATCCCAAGAGACCCAGTACTTC
cdr3_aa: CASSSPGGGVSQETQYF

v_call: TRBV12-3/TRBV12-4
j_call: TRBJ2-7
d_call: TRBD1
clone_size: many
cdr3_nt: TGTGCCAGCAGTAGACTGACCGGGACAGGTAGCTCCTACGAGCAGTACTTC
cdr3_aa: CASSRLTGTGSSYEQYF

v_call: TRBV20-1
j_call: TRBJ1-2
d_call: TRBD1
clone_size: many
cdr3_nt: TGCAGTGCTAGAATCGGGACAGGGGGAGGCTACACCTTC
cdr3_aa: CSARIGTGGGYTF

v_call: TRBV5-6
j_call: TRBJ2-1
d_call: TRBD2
clone_size: many
cdr3_nt: TGTGCCAGCAGCGCAATCACTAGCGGGGGGGCCTATGAGCAGTTCTTC
cdr3_aa: CASSAITSGGAYEQFF

v_call: TRBV6-6
j_call: TRBJ1-2
d_call: .
clone_size: many
cdr3_nt: TGTGCCAGCAGGTCGACACCGTCCCGCTATGGCTACACCTTC
cdr3_aa: CASRSTPSRYGYTF

v_call: TRBV7-9
j_call: TRBJ1-2
d_call: .
clone_size: .
cdr3_nt: TGTGCCAGCAGCTTAAGTTCAGGGGTTAACTATGGCTACACCTTT
cdr3_aa: CASSLSSGVNYGYTF

v_call: TRBV14
j_call: TRBJ2-6
d_call: .
clone_size: many
cdr3_nt: TGTGCCAGCAGCCAACGCACCCCGGCGGCTGGGGCCAACGTCCTGACTTTC
cdr3_aa: CASSQRTPAAGANVLTF

v_call: TRBV20-1
j_call: TRBJ2-1
d_call: TRBD2
clone_size: many
cdr3_nt: TGCAGTGCTAAGGCGCCGCGCGGGAGCTCTTATGAGCAGTTCTTC
cdr3_aa: CSAKAPRGSSYEQFF

v_call: TRBV6-5
j_call: TRBJ2-3
d_call: TRBD1
clone_size: many
cdr3_nt: TGTGCCAGCAGTTTACAAACAGGGGGTACGCAGTATTTT
cdr3_aa: CASSLQTGGTQYF

v_call: TRBV20-1
j_call: TRBJ2-2
d_call: .
clone_size: many
cdr3_nt: TGCAGTGCTATTGGGGGCGGGAACACCGGGGAGCTGTTTTTT
cdr3_aa: CSAIGGGNTGELFF

v_call: TRBV15
j_call: TRBJ1-2
d_call: .
clone_size: many
cdr3_nt: TGTGCCACCAGCAGAGGCGACAGGCCCTATGGCTACACCTTC
cdr3_aa: CATSRGDRPYGYTF

v_call: TRBV2
j_call: TRBJ2-7
d_call: .
clone_size: many
cdr3_nt: TGTGCCAGCAGGCCCTACCACAGGAATATGGGGTACGAGCAGTACTTC
cdr3_aa: CASRPYHRNMGYEQYF

v_call: TRBV2
j_call: TRBJ1-6
d_call: TRBD1
clone_size: .
cdr3_nt: TGTGCCAGCAGCGCAAATACAGGGGCAAATTCACCCCTCCACTTT
cdr3_aa: CASSANTGANSPLHF

v_call: TRBV12-3/TRBV12-4
j_call: TRBJ2-3
d_call: TRBD2
clone_size: many
cdr3_nt: TGTGCCAGCAGTTCCGGGGGGGCTACAGATACGCAGTATTTT
cdr3_aa: CASSSGGATDTQYF

v_call: TRBV24-1
j_call: TRBJ2-1
d_call: .
clone_size: .
cdr3_nt: TGTGCCACCAGTGGTGAGAGTTTGGGTGGGGAGCAGTTCTTC
cdr3_aa: CATSGESLGGEQFF

v_call: TRBV9
j_call: TRBJ2-7
d_call: .
clone_size: .
cdr3_nt: TGTGCCAGCAGCGAGACGATCAGGGGTACTAGCTCCTCCGAGCAGTACTTC
cdr3_aa: CASSETIRGTSSSEQYF